The clone carrying this T cell receptor beta chain was seen ten or more times. The same CDR3 is also encoded by other DNA sequences in this sample. Trimming stripped 6 bases from V and 0 bases from J, with 11 bases between. CDR1 is LNHDA and CDR2 is SQIVND in the germline V gene (reference sequence). This CDR3 region has 14 residues. This sample was included in a study of blood T cell repertoires in COVID-19. Study context: Samples came from the United States, Italy and Spain, spanning acute and convalescent COVID-19. Nucleic acid was either cDNA or gDNA, and it came from T cells, B-cell-depleted T cells, or PBMCs.

Seattle researchers signed up patients amid active infection and tracked them longitudinally. Source study methods: Estimation of nucleated cell counts relied on the amplification of reference gene primers. Using immunoSEQ multiplex PCR, the repertoire was profiled, and TCRdb retains in-frame clones only, with some absent. V and J calls and clone size are as listed in that table; D and trimming were resolved from the DNA. Among around 280,000 clones, just under 90% were seen once, and the ten largest hold 8.5% to 14%. This receptor was obtained from a woman aged 25 to 39 with COVID-19, enrolled during active disease. The V gene is TRBV19, the J gene TRBJ1-1; D is perhaps TRBD1 (5 bases). Sequencing used peripheral blood. The CDR3 protein is CASSPAGLNTEAFF. DNA of the CDR3: TGTGCCAGTAGCCCCGCAGGGTTGAACACTGAAGCTTTCTTT.